A single sample gave rise to the 12 T cell receptor beta chains below, sequenced in a study of blood T cells in healthy people across ages. The authors ran a second PCR of about 7 to 11 cycles using a sample-barcoded 5' primer and a J-beta primer mix. TCRdb processed the 5' RACE reads anew with MiXCR; each CDR3 protein has one entry. Among approximately 880,000 distinct CDR3 sequences listed, under 50% were seen once. Sequencing was performed on blood. The receptors come from a man under 40 in good health.

This clonotype was counted ten times or more. The V call is TRBV20-1, the J call TRBJ1-2; D is perhaps TRBD1 (5 bases). The CDR3 length is 13 residues. CDR1 DFQATT and CDR2 SNEGSKA come from the germline V gene (reference sequence). V was pared by 4 bases and J by 2 bases, with 11 bases between. CDR3 region: CSATLTVNYGYTF. The CDR3 DNA reads as TGCAGTGCTACCCTGACAGTGAACTATGGCTACACCTTC.

This clonotype came up many times. The V call is TRBV20-1, the J call TRBJ2-1; D gene unclear. Looked up from germline, CDR1 is DFQATT and CDR2 is SNEGSKA (reference sequence). The ends were cut back, 0 bases at V and 1 base at J, with 7 bases in the middle. The CDR3 is 14 amino acids. Here the CDR3 reads CSARDLASYNEQFF. CDR3 in DNA: TGCAGTGCTAGAGATCTGGCGTCCTACAATGAGCAGTTCTTC.

V is TRBV7-2 and J is TRBJ1-5, with D unclear. The germline V and J ends were trimmed by 3 bases and 4 bases, with 10 bases remaining between them. Germline loops: CDR1 SGHTA, CDR2 FQGNSA. The CDR3 extends over 14 amino acids. In DNA, the CDR3 is TGTGCCAGCAGCTTCCTTGACTGGAATCAGCCCCAGCATTTT. Amino acids: CASSFLDWNQPQHF.

A few counts support this clonotype. The rearrangement uses TRBV4-2 and TRBJ2-5; the D gene is possibly TRBD1 (6 bases). Germline V gene lookup returns CDR1 LGHNA and CDR2 YNFKEQ. Deletions cut 0 bases from V and 11 bases from J, with 13 bases between. This CDR3 comprises 13 residues. The CDR3 loop is CASSQDPKGEQYF. CDR3 nucleotides: TGTGCCAGCAGCCAAGATCCCAAGGGGGAGCAGTACTTC.

The chain has TRBV20-1 and TRBJ2-7; no clear D gene. This CDR3 has 15 residues. V dropped 3 bases and J dropped 0 bases, with 15 bases sitting between them. Germline V gene lookup returns CDR1 DFQATT and CDR2 SNEGSKA (reference sequence). This CDR3 reads CSASDLVRSSYEQYF. The CDR3 DNA is TGCAGTGCTAGTGATTTAGTCAGGTCCTCCTACGAGCAGTACTTC.

This CDR3 reads CASSLPGGNGYTF. The CDR3 DNA sequence: TGTGCCAGCAGCCTTCCAGGGGGTAATGGCTACACCTTC. The chain uses TRBV7-2 and TRBJ1-2; 7 nucleotides agree with TRBD1. Germline assignment: CDR1 SGHTA and CDR2 FQGNSA. The CDR3 length is 13 residues. Trimming took 5 bases from V and 6 from J; bases not matched to a gene: 6.

The genes are TRBV7-2 and TRBJ2-6, with no clear D. The CDR3 covers 14 residues. In germline, CDR1 is SGHTA, CDR2 FQGNSA. V was clipped by 3 bases and J by 4 bases, with 7 bases between them. In nucleotides, the CDR3 is TGTGCCAGCAGCTTCGTCTTAGGGGCCAACGTCCTGACTTTC. Its protein is CASSFVLGANVLTF. Filled out from reference TRBV7-2 and TRBJ2-6, the complete variable domain reads GAGVSQSPSNKVTEKGKDVELRCDPISGHTALYWYRQSLGQGLEFLIYFQGNSAPDKSGLPSDRFSAERTGGSVSTLTIQRTQQEDSAVYLCASSFVLGANVLTFGAGSRLTVL.

Points on this clonotype: An end of the junction does not agree with germline; a read error may underlie this. This chain uses TRBV7-9 with TRBJ2-7, with 7 bases that match TRBD2. The CDR3 totals 15 residues. CDR1 and CDR2 (germline): SEHNR, FQNEAQ (reference sequence). CDR3 nucleotides: TGTGCCAGCAGCCTACGGGGAGGGTCCGGGCGTGAGCAGTACTTT. Its translation is CASSLRGGSGREQYF.

This chain joins TRBV12-3 or TRBV12-4 and TRBJ1-5; unclear D gene. This CDR3 spans 11 amino acids. Trimming stripped 9 bases from V and 7 bases from J, with 10 bases between. The CDR3 reads CASGYGQPQHF. CDR3 DNA: TGTGCCAGTGGATACGGACAGCCCCAGCATTTT.

This sequence joins TRBV10-3 and TRBJ2-1; D may correspond to TRBD1 or TRBD2 (5 bases each). Germline lookup yields CDR1 ENHRY and CDR2 SYGVKD. The V end was cut by 0 bases, the J end by 9 bases, with 9 bases between. This CDR3 has 13 amino acids. This chain's CDR3 is CAISESGTGEQFF. Written as DNA, the CDR3 is TGTGCCATCAGTGAGTCGGGGACCGGTGAGCAGTTCTTC.

The chain is built from TRBV4-2 and TRBJ2-3; no reliable D call. The CDR3 contains 13 residues. V gave up 1 base and J gave up 3 bases, with 5 bases separating them. Germline V lookup: CDR1 LGHNA, CDR2 YNFKEQ. For the CDR3, the DNA is TGTGCCAGCAGCCAAGTCATTACAGATACGCAGTATTTT. It encodes CASSQVITDTQYF.

In this sample, this clonotype turned up a few times. The V and J genes are TRBV5-6 and TRBJ2-5, with D perhaps matching TRBD1 (6 bases). Germline values: CDR1 SGHDT, CDR2 YYEEEE. Trimming removed 3 bases at V and 1 base at J, with 16 bases between. This CDR3 contains 16 residues. In DNA, the CDR3 is TGTGCCAGCAGCTATAGCTTCGGACAGAGCCAAGAGACCCAGTACTTC. It specifies CASSYSFGQSQETQYF.